The 10 T cell receptor beta chains listed next were all sequenced from one sample in a study of glioma-infiltrating T cells. TCR alpha and beta CDR3 regions were amplified from RNA using iRepertoire nested multiplex PCR. TCRdb reanalysed the multiplex PCR reads using MiXCR and keeps one entry per CDR3 protein. The repertoire has around 190,000 distinct CDR3 sequences, around 30% of them found once; the top ten carry around 20%. Sample: glioma tissue, nonneoplastic brain tissue, or PBMCs (not recorded which). The source is a human donor with low-grade glioma or glioblastoma, undergoing nonglioma brain surgery, or in good health (not recorded which).

The V gene is TRBV30, the J gene TRBJ1-1; D uncertain. CDR3 length equals 13 residues. Per germline, CDR1 GTSNPN and CDR2 SVGIG (reference sequence). The V and J ends lost 3 bases and 0 bases respectively, with 8 bases between them. Here the CDR3 DNA reads TGTGCCTGGAGGTATACCATGAACACTGAAGCTTTCTTT. Protein sequence: CAWRYTMNTEAFF. Full variable domain (missing parts from reference TRBV30 and TRBJ1-1): SQTIHQWPATLVQPVGSPLSLECTVEGTSNPNLYWYRQAAGRGLQLLFYSVGIGQISSEVPQNLSASRPQDRQFILSSKKLLLSDSGFYLCAWRYTMNTEAFFGQGTRLTVV.

This clonotype has ten or more counts. The J gene is TRBJ2-7, the V gene TRBV7-9, with no clear D. This CDR3 spans 13 amino acids. V was shortened by 0 bases and J by 2 bases, with 5 bases between the two germline ends. Germline V gene lookup returns CDR1 SEHNR and CDR2 FQNEAQ (reference sequence). This CDR3 reads CASSLAFAYEQYF. The DNA of the CDR3 is TGTGCCAGCAGCTTAGCTTTCGCCTACGAGCAGTACTTC.

The rearrangement links TRBV5-6 to TRBJ1-1; D may be TRBD1 (5 bases). The germline CDR1 and CDR2 sequences are SGHDT and YYEEEE. The CDR3 spans 13 residues. The ends were cut back, 3 bases at V and 4 bases at J, with 10 bases in the middle. In DNA, the CDR3 is TGTGCCAGCAGCTCCCAGGGCATCACTGAAGCTTTCTTT. This translates into CASSSQGITEAFF.

As for this clonotype: This is likely a read error, given that the CDR3 carries no conserved phenylalanine or tryptophan at its end. The chain combines TRBV29-1 with TRBJ2-1; D may be TRBD1 (5 bases). Germline-derived CDR1 and CDR2 are SQVTM and ANQGSEA. The CDR3 is 13 residues long. V lost 6 bases and J lost 0, with 9 bases in between. The CDR3 sequence is CSVDRNSYNEQFL. In DNA, the CDR3 is TGCAGCGTAGACAGAAACTCCTACAATGAGCAGTTCTTA.

This clonotype appeared many times. This sequence joins TRBV11-2 and TRBJ2-2, with TRBD2 identical over 7 bases. J gave up 4 bases and V 5 bases, and 7 bases lay outside the gene matches. This CDR3 contains 15 residues. In germline, CDR1 is SGHAT, CDR2 FQNNGV. The CDR3 DNA sequence: TGTGCCAGCAGCCTTCGGGGGGTTGCCACCGGGGAGCTGTTTTTT. It specifies CASSLRGVATGELFF.

There are many counts of this clonotype. A junction end diverges from the germline sequence, so it may reflect a read error. This chain uses TRBV5-1 with TRBJ2-5; maybe TRBD2 (6 bases). This CDR3 comprises 13 residues. Looked up from germline, CDR1 is SGHRS and CDR2 is YFSETQ. DNA for the CDR3: TGTGCCAGCAGTAGGGGACTTCAAGAGACCCAGTACTTC. Translated: CASSRGLQETQYF.

This chain connects TRBV5-1 to TRBJ2-7, with D unresolved. There are 14 residues in the CDR3. Trimming removed 6 bases from V and 7 bases from J, with 20 bases in between. Germline values: CDR1 SGHRS, CDR2 YFSETQ. CDR3 in DNA: TGCGCCAGCATTTCTGCGGACGGAATGGGGGAGCAGTACTTC. Residues: CASISADGMGEQYF.

This clonotype appeared a few times. The chain uses TRBV29-1 and TRBJ2-5, with 14 bases aligning to TRBD2. The V gene end was trimmed by 6 bases and the J gene end by 4 bases; junction bases not matched to a gene: 4. Germline V CDR1 and CDR2: SQVTM, ANQGSEA. The CDR3 covers 14 residues. DNA of the CDR3: TGCAGCGTACCGACTAGCGGGAGGGTAGAGACCCAGTACTTC. This encodes CSVPTSGRVETQYF.

This chain joins TRBV12-3 or TRBV12-4 and TRBJ1-3; no clear D. The CDR3 sequence is 15 residues long. Deletions cut 5 bases from V and 0 bases from J, with 11 bases between. CDR3 in amino acids: CASSPGISSGNTIYF. CDR3 bases: TGTGCCAGCAGTCCGGGGATATCCTCTGGAAACACCATATATTTT.

This chain connects TRBV27 to TRBJ1-6; D is possibly TRBD1 (5 bases). The CDR3 runs 17 residues. V lost 3 bases and J 6 bases, leaving 18 bases between the germline ends. Germline values: CDR1 MNHEY, CDR2 SMNVEV (reference sequence). This CDR3 is CASSFTWGQQSNSPLHF. DNA of the CDR3: TGTGCCAGCAGTTTCACATGGGGCCAACAATCTAATTCACCCCTCCACTTT.